Presented here are 20 T cell receptor beta chains from one specimen sequenced in a study of T cell responses to AZD1222 COVID-19 vaccine. Assay used: immunoSEQ multiplex PCR; TCRdb lists only in-frame clones, some missing. The sample contains fewer than 150,000 clones, more than 70% of which appear only once. The sample in question was peripheral blood, obtained 28 days after the second AZD1222 dose. The receptors shown here come from an adult who received the AZD1222 COVID-19 vaccine.

The chain links TRBV3-1 (or the pseudogene TRBV3-2) to TRBJ2-7; TRBD2 matches 9 bases. The CDR3 loop spans 16 amino acids. Germline V gene data show CDR1 as LGHDT and CDR2 as YNNKEL (reference sequence). The junction had 5 bases not matched to a gene; V was cut back by 2 bases and J by 0 bases. The CDR3 spells CASSQRTSVFSYEQYF. The CDR3 bases are TGTGCCAGCAGCCAACGGACTAGCGTTTTCTCCTACGAGCAGTACTTC.

The CDR3 DNA is TGTGCCAGCAGCAGTCCGACAGGGAGGAACACTGAAGCTTTCTTT. Translation: CASSSPTGRNTEAFF. V usage is TRBV7-9 and J usage is TRBJ1-1, with 7 bases fitting TRBD1. The CDR3 has 15 amino acids. CDR1 is SEHNR, CDR2 FQNEAQ, per germline (reference sequence). The trim removed 5 bases at V and 1 base at J, leaving 7 bases unmatched. The entire variable domain, with the rest obtained from reference TRBV7-9 and TRBJ1-1, is as follows: DTGVSQNPRHKITKRGQNVTFRCDPISEHNRLYWYRQTLGQGPEFLTYFQNEAQLEKSRLLSDRFSAERPKGSFSTLEIQRTEQGDSAMYLCASSSPTGRNTEAFFGQGTRLTVV.

The rearrangement joins TRBV24-1 to TRBJ2-3; possible D gene TRBD1, 5 bases. Per the germline V gene, CDR1 is KGHDR and CDR2 is SFDVKD. The CDR3 covers 15 residues. V was pared by 5 bases and J by 5 bases, with 16 bases between. The CDR3 sequence is CATSVLTEWGDTQYF. CDR3 nucleotide sequence: TGTGCCACCAGTGTTCTGACAGAGTGGGGAGATACGCAGTATTTT.

This clone was recorded a few times. The gene calls are TRBV6-1 and TRBJ1-1; D remains ambiguous. The germline V gene encodes CDR1 MNHNS and CDR2 SASEGT. Deletions cut 0 bases from V and 4 bases from J, with 6 bases between. This CDR3 has 13 amino acids. CDR3: CASSEATLTEAFF. CDR3 sequence (DNA): TGTGCCAGCAGTGAAGCCACTCTCACTGAAGCTTTCTTT.

V usage is TRBV5-4 and J usage is TRBJ2-3; 10 bases are a match to TRBD1. The V and J ends lost 1 base and 7 bases, in that order; junction bases with no gene match: 3. Germline CDR1 is SGHNT and CDR2 is YYREEE (reference sequence). This CDR3 comprises 14 residues. The CDR3 DNA reads TGTGCCAGCAGCTTGTCGGGACAGGGGCATACGCAGTATTTT. Its protein product is CASSLSGQGHTQYF. The variable domain in full, completed from reference TRBV5-4 and TRBJ2-3, reads ETGVTQSPTHLIKTRGQQVTLRCSSQSGHNTVSWYQQALGQGPQFIFQYYREEENGRGNFPPRFSGLQFPNYSSELNVNALELDDSALYLCASSLSGQGHTQYFGPGTRLTVL.

V gene TRBV3-1 (or the pseudogene TRBV3-2) combines with J gene TRBJ1-1; TRBD1 agrees at 10 bases. V dropped 1 base and J dropped 0; count of bases not matched to a gene: 5. CDR3 size: 17 residues. Germline V CDR1 and CDR2: LGHDT, YNNKEL (reference sequence). CDR3 loop: CASSQGTGGFVNTEAFF. CDR3 DNA: TGTGCCAGCAGCCAAGGGACAGGGGGATTTGTGAACACTGAAGCTTTCTTT.

The chain uses TRBV6-5 and TRBJ2-5; 11 bases are shared with TRBD2. CDR1 is MNHEY, CDR2 SVGAGI, per germline. The CDR3 has 14 amino acids. This CDR3 is CAVGRTSGQETQYF. The DNA for the CDR3 is TGTGCAGTGGGTCGGACTAGCGGGCAAGAGACCCAGTACTTC.

This chain joins TRBV6-6 and TRBJ1-1; no clear D gene. The CDR3 covers 14 residues. Germline values: CDR1 MNHNY, CDR2 SVGAGI (reference sequence). Deletions cut 3 bases from V and 0 bases from J, with 8 bases between. CDR3 sequence reads: CASSYRTMNTEAFF. CDR3 sequence (DNA): TGTGCCAGCAGTTATCGGACGATGAACACTGAAGCTTTCTTT.

V usage is TRBV5-6 and J usage is TRBJ2-7; 8 nucleotides align to TRBD1. CDR1 is SGHDT and CDR2 is YYEEEE in the germline V gene. The CDR3 totals 13 residues. V trimming: 3 bases; J trimming: 4 bases; junction bases outside the gene matches: 3. DNA of the CDR3: TGTGCCAGCAGCTCCGGGACAGGTTACGAGCAGTACTTC. Its protein is CASSSGTGYEQYF.

A remark on this clone: Other DNA sequences in this sample translate to the same CDR3. The chain carries TRBV5-1 and TRBJ2-7; TRBD2 matches at 12 bases. The V gene's germline CDR1 is SGHRS and CDR2 YFSETQ. The CDR3 contains 16 residues. The junction had 8 bases not matched to a gene; V was cut back by 3 bases and J by 4 bases. The DNA for the CDR3 is TGCGCCAGCAGCTGGACGCTAGCGGGAGGGCCATACGAGCAGTACTTC. Amino acid sequence: CASSWTLAGGPYEQYF. The full variable domain, rest sourced from reference TRBV5-1 and TRBJ2-7, is KAGVTQTPRYLIKTRGQQVTLSCSPISGHRSVSWYQQTPGQGLQFLFEYFSETQRNKGNFPGRFSGRQFSNSRSEMNVSTLELGDSALYLCASSWTLAGGPYEQYFGPGTRLTVT.

The chain couples TRBV4-1 to TRBJ2-3; 7 bases agree with TRBD1. The germline V gene has CDR1 MGHRA and CDR2 YSYEKL. J lost 6 bases, V lost 0 bases, and 6 bases had no gene match. The CDR3 runs to 15 residues. The CDR3 sequence: CASSQDTGRGDTQYF. The CDR3 bases are TGCGCCAGCAGCCAAGATACAGGCAGGGGGGATACGCAGTATTTT.

CDR3 in DNA: TGTGCCAGCAGCCTACGGACAGGGGCGAGCTATGGCTACACCTTC. Protein sequence: CASSLRTGASYGYTF. The chain combines TRBV3-1 (or the pseudogene TRBV3-2) with TRBJ1-2, with TRBD1 matching over 9 bases. The CDR3 runs to 15 residues. After removal of 4 bases from V and 4 bases from J, the junction contained 7 bases not matched to a gene. Germline V CDR1 and CDR2: LGHDT, YNNKEL (reference sequence).

The V and J genes are TRBV27 and TRBJ2-7; D may correspond to TRBD1 or TRBD2 (6 bases each). The V gene lost 6 bases and the J gene lost 2 bases, with 17 bases spanning the gap. Germline lookup yields CDR1 MNHEY and CDR2 SMNVEV (reference sequence). This CDR3 is built from 15 residues. In nucleotides, the CDR3 is TGTGCCAGCAGGTGGGGGGCTAGGCTGACCTACGAGCAGTACTTC. Translating it yields CASRWGARLTYEQYF.

This sequence joins TRBV6-6 and TRBJ1-1; D possibly corresponds to TRBD1 (6 bases). There are 13 residues in the CDR3. Between the trimmed V and J ends, which lost 6 bases and 4 bases, there was a span of 12 bases. Germline V gives CDR1 MNHNY, CDR2 SVGAGI (reference sequence). Written as DNA, the CDR3 is TGTGCCAGCAGCCAGGGGCAGAGCACTGAAGCTTTCTTT. This translates into CASSQGQSTEAFF.

The genes are TRBV6-5 and TRBJ1-1; D is unresolved. Looked up from germline, CDR1 is MNHEY and CDR2 is SVGAGI. This CDR3 has 13 residues. The V gene lost 6 bases and the J gene lost 1 base, with 9 bases spanning the gap. This chain's CDR3 is CASRGNTNTEAFF. The CDR3 bases are TGTGCCAGCAGGGGCAACACGAACACTGAAGCTTTCTTT.

The rearrangement joins TRBV2 to TRBJ1-4; D gene uncertain. Trimming cost V 6 bases and J 0 bases, with 8 bases left between them. The CDR3 contains 14 residues. From germline, CDR1 is SNHLY and CDR2 FYNNEI. CDR3 residues: CASSGSSTNEKLFF. DNA for the CDR3: TGTGCCAGCAGCGGCAGCTCAACTAATGAAAAACTGTTTTTT.

The genes are TRBV5-4 and TRBJ1-1; tentatively, D is TRBD1 (5 bases). Trimming took off 4 bases at V and 4 bases at J, with 14 bases between the two ends. CDR3 size: 14 residues. Germline V lookup: CDR1 SGHNT, CDR2 YYREEE (reference sequence). The CDR3 reads CASSELAGTTEAFF. DNA for the CDR3: TGTGCCAGCAGCGAGTTGGCAGGGACCACTGAAGCTTTCTTT.

There are a few counts of this clone. This sequence joins TRBV2 and TRBJ1-5; 10 bases line up with TRBD1. The CDR3 extends over 15 amino acids. CDR1 and CDR2 from the germline V gene are SNHLY and FYNNEI. The junction had 4 bases not matched to a gene; V was cut back by 5 bases and J by 3 bases. The CDR3 DNA sequence: TGTGCCAGCAGTAAGGACAGGGGGGCCAATCAGCCCCAGCATTTT. The encoded protein is CASSKDRGANQPQHF.

The chain uses TRBV4-3 and TRBJ1-2, with D hard to call. V gave up 2 bases and J gave up 4 bases, with 20 bases separating them. This CDR3 spans 17 amino acids. The germline gives CDR1 LGHNA, CDR2 YSLEER. The CDR3 DNA sequence: TGCGCCAGCAGCCAATCGTATGACGGTTCCCGGTCCTATGGCTACACCTTC. Translating gives CASSQSYDGSRSYGYTF.

The J gene is TRBJ1-2, the V gene TRBV7-2; unclear D gene. Germline CDR1 and CDR2: SGHTA and FQGNSA. Trimming took off 1 base at V and 2 bases at J, with 8 bases between the two ends. The CDR3 runs 14 residues. Here the CDR3 reads CASSLVPGNYGYTF. For the CDR3, the DNA is TGTGCCAGCAGCTTAGTTCCGGGAAACTATGGCTACACCTTC.